The 20 T cell receptor beta chains presented below share a single source sample, sequenced in a study of neurological immune-mediated disorders. TCRdb re-called the 5' RACE reads through MiXCR, storing one row per CDR3 protein. The sample includes about 80,000 distinct CDR3 sequences, over 4.5% of them seen just once. Specified time point: longitudinal time-point 2. Sequenced: PBMCs. These receptors were collected from a woman aged 60-75 years with multiple sclerosis.

This clonotype is medium-sized in the sample. The J gene is TRBJ2-5, the V gene TRBV4-1, with a possible D match to TRBD1 (7 bases). Germline-derived CDR1 and CDR2 are MGHRA and YSYEKL. Trimming removed 4 bases from V and 5 bases from J, with 14 bases in between. The CDR3 loop spans 14 amino acids. CDR3 in DNA: TGCGCCAGCAGCCCTCCAGGGGGGTCGGAGACCCAGTACTTC. As protein: CASSPPGGSETQYF.

The table lists this clonotype with many counts. CDR3 region: CASSFGRASNQPQHF. The CDR3 DNA is TGTGCCAGCAGTTTCGGCAGGGCTAGCAATCAGCCCCAGCATTTT. The chain joins TRBV12-3 or TRBV12-4 to TRBJ1-5; a possible D gene is TRBD1 (5 bases). This CDR3 has 15 residues. V lost 3 bases and J lost 0, with 9 bases in between.

This clonotype was recorded many times. The chain employs TRBV7-9 and TRBJ2-5; no reliable D call. The germline CDR1 and CDR2 sequences are SEHNR and FQNEAQ (reference sequence). Trimming left V 5 bases short and J 5 bases short, with 15 bases between. The CDR3 sequence is 14 residues long. CDR3 amino acids: CASSPRTVLETQYF. The CDR3 DNA follows: TGTGCCAGCAGCCCCCGGACCGTCTTGGAGACCCAGTACTTC. Looking up the rest from reference TRBV7-9 and TRBJ2-5 gives the full variable domain: DTGVSQNPRHKITKRGQNVTFRCDPISEHNRLYWYRQTLGQGPEFLTYFQNEAQLEKSRLLSDRFSAERPKGSFSTLEIQRTEQGDSAMYLCASSPRTVLETQYFGPGTRLLVL.

This clonotype appeared many times. The chain employs TRBV12-3 or TRBV12-4 and TRBJ2-7, with TRBD1 identical over 7 bases. Trimming removed 5 bases from V and 7 bases from J; junction bases left unmatched: 14. This CDR3 is built from 15 residues. CDR3 amino acids: CASSLDSGQPGEQYF. The CDR3 nucleotides are TGTGCCAGCAGTCTCGATTCGGGACAGCCTGGGGAGCAGTACTTC.

This clonotype was found many times. V and J are TRBV7-9 and TRBJ1-1; D unclear. The V end was cut by 5 bases, the J end by 2 bases, with 9 bases between. The CDR3 length is 13 residues. The germline V gene has CDR1 SEHNR and CDR2 FQNEAQ (reference sequence). This CDR3 is CASSESLNTEAFF. The DNA of the CDR3 is TGTGCCAGCAGCGAGTCACTTAACACTGAAGCTTTCTTT. Supplemented by reference TRBV7-9 and TRBJ1-1, the full variable domain reads DTGVSQNPRHKITKRGQNVTFRCDPISEHNRLYWYRQTLGQGPEFLTYFQNEAQLEKSRLLSDRFSAERPKGSFSTLEIQRTEQGDSAMYLCASSESLNTEAFFGQGTRLTVV.

This clonotype has at least ten counts. This chain joins TRBV29-1 and TRBJ2-1; D remains ambiguous. The V gene lost 6 bases and the J gene lost 8 bases, with 17 bases spanning the gap. Germline CDR1 SQVTM, CDR2 ANQGSEA. The CDR3 is 13 residues long. This CDR3 reads CSVALRTAHEQFF. The CDR3 coding sequence is TGCAGCGTCGCCCTCAGGACGGCCCATGAGCAGTTCTTC.

This clonotype was observed many times. The chain joins TRBV5-1 to TRBJ2-7; D unclear. The V gene lost 0 bases and the J gene lost 3 bases, with 7 bases spanning the gap. Germline V gives CDR1 SGHRS, CDR2 YFSETQ. This CDR3 has 13 amino acids. This CDR3 is CASSLDSYYEQYF. The CDR3, as DNA: TGCGCCAGCAGCTTGGACAGTTACTACGAGCAGTACTTC.

A remark on this clonotype: This may arise from a read error, as a much more abundant clone is one base away. The V call is TRBV7-2, the J call TRBJ1-1; D gene uncertain. With 5 bases removed from V and 8 bases from J, the gap between germline ends came to 9 bases. CDR1 and CDR2 from the germline V gene are SGHTA and FQGNSA. This CDR3 is built from 11 residues. The CDR3 spells CTSSLLSEAFF. The CDR3 DNA is TGTACCAGCAGCCTTCTTTCCGAAGCTTTCTTT.

The chain employs TRBV27 and TRBJ2-2; TRBD1 might be the D (5 bases). The CDR3 runs 16 residues. V lost 0 bases and J 5 bases, leaving 13 bases between the germline ends. CDR1 and CDR2 from the germline V gene are MNHEY and SMNVEV (reference sequence). CDR3 nucleotide sequence: TGTGCCAGCAGTTTATCGAGGACAATTAGTACCGGGGAGCTGTTTTTT. Its protein product is CASSLSRTISTGELFF.

This clonotype has at least ten counts. This chain links TRBV5-1 with TRBJ1-1, with D hard to call. Trimming shortened V by 0 bases and J by 1 base, and 4 bases separated the two germline ends. The germline V gene has CDR1 SGHRS and CDR2 YFSETQ. This CDR3 is 13 amino acids long. The CDR3 sequence: CASSLEGNTEAFF. Written as DNA, the CDR3 is TGCGCCAGCAGCTTGGAGGGGAACACTGAAGCTTTCTTT.

This clonotype was observed at least ten times. The chain links TRBV20-1 to TRBJ2-7; D is perhaps TRBD1 or TRBD2 (5 bases each). The CDR3 covers 15 residues. Trimming removed 0 bases from V and 4 bases from J, with 16 bases in between. CDR1 is DFQATT and CDR2 is SNEGSKA in the germline V gene (reference sequence). The CDR3 nucleotides read TGCAGTGCTAGAGATGGGGGAATTCGCCCTTACGAGCAGTACTTC. Translation: CSARDGGIRPYEQYF.

This clonotype showed up many times. J is TRBJ2-7 and V is TRBV6-5, with unresolved D. This CDR3 region has 14 residues. Looked up from germline, CDR1 is MNHEY and CDR2 is SVGAGI. V was pared by 6 bases and J by 3 bases, with 15 bases between. The CDR3 DNA is TGTGCCAGCAGCCCTAGGGCACGGTACTACGAGCAGTACTTC. Translation gives CASSPRARYYEQYF.

This clonotype was seen ten or more times. The rearrangement links TRBV7-8 to TRBJ2-2; D uncertain. Looked up from germline, CDR1 is SGHVS and CDR2 is FQNEAQ. The CDR3 has 16 residues. Trimming took off 5 bases at V and 2 bases at J, with 15 bases between the two ends. CDR3 sequence reads: CASSPQAFSNTGELFF. The CDR3 DNA is TGTGCCAGCAGCCCCCAGGCCTTTTCCAACACCGGGGAGCTGTTTTTT.

For this clonotype: This may stem from a read error, because a much larger clone lies one nucleotide away. The CDR3 bases are TGTGCCAGCAGATTGGAACCCAATGAGCAGTTCTTC. Translation gives CASRLEPNEQFF. The chain is built from TRBV12-3 or TRBV12-4 and TRBJ2-1; no clear D. CDR3 length equals 12 residues. V shed 6 bases and J shed 6 bases, with 9 bases lying between them.

Concerning this clonotype: One base away lies a much larger clone, so this may be a sequencing read error. The V and J genes are TRBV27 and TRBJ2-2, with D tentatively TRBD1 (5 bases). The CDR3 has 15 amino acids. V was trimmed by 0 bases and J by 6 bases, leaving 11 bases between them. In germline, CDR1 is MNHEY, CDR2 SMNVEV (reference sequence). The CDR3 DNA follows: TGTGCCAGCAGTTTATCGTTGATAGGGGCCGGGGAGCTGTTTTTT. This sequence encodes CASSLSLIGAGELFF.

This clonotype was observed many times. The gene calls are TRBV7-2 and TRBJ2-5, with 13 positions matching TRBD2. V lost 5 bases to trimming and J lost 3 bases; unmatched junction nucleotides: 3. Germline loops: CDR1 SGHTA, CDR2 FQGNSA. CDR3 length: 15 amino acids. Written as DNA, the CDR3 is TGTGCCAGCAGCCCCGGGACTAGCGGGGAAGAGACCCAGTACTTC. This codes for CASSPGTSGEETQYF.

Only one count was recorded for this clonotype. The V gene is TRBV4-1, the J gene TRBJ1-2; TRBD1 matches 8 bases. This CDR3 has 13 amino acids. J gave up 8 bases and V 8 bases, and 10 bases lay outside the gene matches. CDR1 and CDR2 (germline): MGHRA, YSYEKL. CDR3 DNA sequence: TGCGCCAGCCAAGTGGGGACAGGTGACGGCTACACCTTC. Translation: CASQVGTGDGYTF.

This clonotype was observed many times. V and J are TRBV7-9 and TRBJ2-2; D uncertain. This CDR3 comprises 14 residues. V lost 7 bases, J lost 6 bases, and 15 bases lay in between. Germline lookup yields CDR1 SEHNR and CDR2 FQNEAQ (reference sequence). The CDR3: CASTHPSWAGELFF. The DNA of the CDR3 is TGTGCCAGCACCCACCCGTCGTGGGCCGGGGAGCTGTTTTTT.

This clonotype appeared many times. The chain links TRBV2 to TRBJ2-6; no clear D. This CDR3 is 17 amino acids long. Germline V gives CDR1 SNHLY, CDR2 FYNNEI. Trimming shortened V by 6 bases and J by 4 bases, and 19 bases separated the two germline ends. CDR3 region: CASRPRSLKVGANVLTF. In DNA, the CDR3 is TGTGCCAGCAGGCCCCGGAGTCTCAAAGTGGGGGCCAACGTCCTGACTTTC.

This clonotype was counted at least ten times. The J gene is TRBJ1-6, the V gene TRBV9, with D unclear. The V end was cut by 0 bases, the J end by 5 bases, with 15 bases between. This CDR3 has 17 residues. The germline V gene has CDR1 SGDLS and CDR2 YYNGEE. DNA for the CDR3: TGTGCCAGCAGCGTAGAAGGTCGAGGGCCCAATAATTCACCCCTCCACTTT. Its protein product is CASSVEGRGPNNSPLHF.